The rows below give T cell receptor beta chains drawn from one sample of a study of CD8 T cells in ankylosing spondylitis. MiXCR, run by TCRdb on the 5' RACE reads, gives a single entry per CDR3 protein. Seen here are roughly 670,000 distinct CDR3 sequences, around 20% observed once, and the top ten hold around a fifth. Sequenced input: blood, either unsorted or a sorted T cell fraction (not recorded which). These receptors all come from a male donor with ankylosing spondylitis. Each CDR3 is given with its conserved first and last residue. Each record gives: V gene, J gene, clone size, CDR3 protein. Clone size is stated in some rows and not others, as once, few, many or a class when expanded.

v_call: TRBV5-4; j_call: TRBJ2-2; clone_size: few; cdr3_aa: CASSAGTWNTGELFF
v_call: TRBV20-1; j_call: TRBJ1-1; clone_size: -; cdr3_aa: CSAFPPAKGRPEAFF
v_call: TRBV18; j_call: TRBJ1-5; clone_size: -; cdr3_aa: CASSPMTGSNQPQHF
v_call: TRBV30; j_call: TRBJ1-1; clone_size: few; cdr3_aa: CAWSVGNTEAFF
v_call: TRBV9; j_call: TRBJ2-3; clone_size: few; cdr3_aa: CASSHKGGRVQYF
v_call: TRBV27; j_call: TRBJ1-1; clone_size: -; cdr3_aa: CASSPWTGEGTEAFF
v_call: TRBV9; j_call: TRBJ2-1; clone_size: -; cdr3_aa: CASSAVSGGDYNEQFF
v_call: TRBV3-1; j_call: TRBJ1-5; clone_size: -; cdr3_aa: CASSQGALDNQPQHF
v_call: TRBV6-1; j_call: TRBJ2-2; clone_size: few; cdr3_aa: CASDPGTGGFSTGELFF
v_call: TRBV3-1; j_call: TRBJ2-7; clone_size: -; cdr3_aa: CASSHAGGEQYF
v_call: TRBV12-3/TRBV12-4; j_call: TRBJ2-3; clone_size: few; cdr3_aa: CASTLGTPDTQYF
v_call: TRBV7-2; j_call: TRBJ2-7; clone_size: few; cdr3_aa: CASGIKTSEQYF
v_call: TRBV9; j_call: TRBJ2-1; clone_size: -; cdr3_aa: CASSVDPGLAVYNEQFF